This T cell receptor (beta chain) was observed in a study of blood T cell repertoires in COVID-19. Background on the study: Spain, Italy and the United States supplied samples that represented acute and convalescent COVID-19. PBMCs, B-cell-depleted T cells, or T cells were the source of the cDNA or gDNA that made up the material.

The count of this clone is one. In the authors' methods: Reference gene primer amplification yielded estimated nucleated cell counts. Assay: immunoSEQ multiplex PCR; the TCRdb copy retains only in-frame clones and omits some. Clone size and V and J calls were adopted from that table, with D and trimming inferred from the DNA. The table includes under 150,000 clones, about 80% detected once. The sequencing sample was made of peripheral blood. This receptor was identified in a woman aged 55 to 70 with acute or convalescent COVID-19.

The CDR3: CASSQASGIYEQYF. CDR3 in DNA: TGCGCCAGCAGCCAAGCTAGCGGGATCTACGAGCAGTACTTC. The gene calls are TRBV4-1 and TRBJ2-7; the match to TRBD2 covers 9 bases. The CDR3 totals 14 residues. Per the germline V gene, CDR1 is MGHRA and CDR2 is YSYEKL. V lost 1 base, J lost 3 bases, and 1 base stayed unmatched.